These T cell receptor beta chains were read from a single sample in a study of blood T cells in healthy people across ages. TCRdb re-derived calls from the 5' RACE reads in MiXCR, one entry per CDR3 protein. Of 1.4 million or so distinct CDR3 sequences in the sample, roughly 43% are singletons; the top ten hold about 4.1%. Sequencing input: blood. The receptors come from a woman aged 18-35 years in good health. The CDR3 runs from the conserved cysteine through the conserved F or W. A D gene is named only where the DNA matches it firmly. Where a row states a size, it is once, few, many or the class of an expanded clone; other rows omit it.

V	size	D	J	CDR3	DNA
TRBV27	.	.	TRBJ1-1	CASSPRQMNTEAFF	TGTGCCAGCAGTCCTCGGCAGATGAACACTGAAGCTTTCTTT
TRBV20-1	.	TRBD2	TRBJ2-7	CSARDGGGNADEQYF	TGCAGTGCTAGAGATGGCGGGGGAAACGCAGACGAGCAGTACTTC
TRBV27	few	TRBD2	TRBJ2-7	CASSPGLAGALYPSYEQYF	TGTGCCAGCAGTCCTGGACTAGCGGGGGCCCTCTACCCTTCCTACGAGCAGTACTTC
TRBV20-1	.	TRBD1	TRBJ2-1	CSADLGQGIGNEQFF	TGCAGTGCCGACCTAGGACAGGGGATAGGCAATGAGCAGTTCTTC
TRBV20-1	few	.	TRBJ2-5	CSARDRLAVQTQYF	TGCAGTGCTAGAGATCGCCTAGCAGTACAGACCCAGTACTTC
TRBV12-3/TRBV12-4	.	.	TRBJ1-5	CASSLMRYQPQHF	TGTGCCAGCAGTTTAATGAGGTATCAGCCCCAGCATTTT
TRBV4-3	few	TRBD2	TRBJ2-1	CASSQRGGRNEQFF	TGCGCCAGCAGCCAACGCGGGGGGAGGAATGAGCAGTTCTTC
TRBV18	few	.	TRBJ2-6	CASSFTTGSGANVLTF	TGTGCCAGCTCATTTACTACGGGCTCTGGGGCCAACGTCCTGACTTTC
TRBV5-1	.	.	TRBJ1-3	CASSSDSENTIYF	TGCGCCAGCAGCTCCGACTCAGAAAACACCATATATTTT
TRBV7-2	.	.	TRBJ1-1	CASSLVRVSPEAFF	TGTGCCAGCAGCTTAGTGCGGGTCAGCCCTGAAGCTTTCTTT
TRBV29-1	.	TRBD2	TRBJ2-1	CSVSRRLADYNEQFF	TGCAGCGTTTCCCGCCGACTAGCGGACTACAATGAGCAGTTCTTC
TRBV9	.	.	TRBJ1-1	CASSVRVRDTEAFF	TGTGCCAGCAGCGTAAGGGTGAGGGACACTGAAGCTTTCTTT
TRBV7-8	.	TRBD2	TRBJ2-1	CASGLVAGGRDEQFF	TGTGCCAGCGGTTTAGTAGCGGGGGGGAGGGACGAGCAGTTCTTC
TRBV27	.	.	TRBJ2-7	CASSLYWDVYNEQYF	TGTGCCAGCAGTTTATATTGGGACGTATACAATGAGCAGTACTTC
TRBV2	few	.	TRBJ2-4	CASAPLPQNIQYF	TGTGCCAGCGCCCCCTTACCCCAAAACATTCAGTACTTC
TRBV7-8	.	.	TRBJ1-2	CASSLAHSYYGYTF	TGTGCCAGCAGCTTAGCTCACAGCTACTATGGCTACACCTTC
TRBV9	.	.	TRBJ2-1	CASSALAEAHYNEQFF	TGTGCCAGCAGCGCGTTAGCGGAGGCCCACTACAATGAGCAGTTCTTC
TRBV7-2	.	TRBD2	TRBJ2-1	CASSASLAGGRYEQFF	TGTGCCAGCAGCGCCTCACTAGCGGGGGGGCGGTATGAGCAGTTCTTC
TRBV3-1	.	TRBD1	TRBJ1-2	CASRTGQGRGGYGYTF	TGTGCCAGCAGGACGGGACAGGGTAGAGGGGGCTATGGCTACACCTTC
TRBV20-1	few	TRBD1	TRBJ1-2	CSAPGQGVGNYGYTF	TGCAGTGCTCCGGGACAGGGTGTTGGTAACTATGGCTACACCTTC
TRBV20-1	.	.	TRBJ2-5	CSARGSRKETQYF	TGCAGTGCTAGAGGGTCTAGAAAAGAGACCCAGTACTTC
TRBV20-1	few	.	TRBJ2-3	CSAMSGTGFSTDTQYF	TGCAGTGCTATGTCCGGGACGGGGTTTAGCACAGATACGCAGTATTTT
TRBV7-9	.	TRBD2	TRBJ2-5	CASSLRPSGMGFQETQYF	TGTGCCAGCAGCTTAAGGCCTAGCGGTATGGGATTCCAAGAGACCCAGTACTTC
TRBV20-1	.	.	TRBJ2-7	CSAWVISYEQYF	TGCAGTGCGTGGGTAATCTCCTACGAGCAGTACTTC
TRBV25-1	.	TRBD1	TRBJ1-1	CTSSRGLMAEAFF	TGTACCAGCAGCAGGGGGCTGATGGCTGAAGCTTTCTTT
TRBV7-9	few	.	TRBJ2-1	CASKGITNEQFF	TGTGCCAGCAAGGGTATCACCAATGAGCAGTTCTTC
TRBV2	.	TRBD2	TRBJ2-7	CASTGGDTAYEQYF	TGTGCCAGCACGGGGGGGGACACCGCTTACGAGCAGTACTTC
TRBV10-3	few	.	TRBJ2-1	CAISESRVPPYNEQFF	TGTGCCATCAGTGAGTCTAGGGTGCCACCCTACAATGAGCAGTTCTTC
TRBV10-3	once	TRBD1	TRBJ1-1	CATLLDRGAGGAFF	TGTGCCACCCTACTGGACAGGGGGGCGGGGGGGGCTTTCTTT
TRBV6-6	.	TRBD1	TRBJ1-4	CASSRRDREKLFF	TGTGCCAGCAGTCGCCGGGACAGAGAAAAACTGTTTTTT
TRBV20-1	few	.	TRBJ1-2	CSASDITGYGYTF	TGCAGTGCTAGTGACATTACCGGCTATGGCTACACCTTC
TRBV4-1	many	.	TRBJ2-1	CASSPGELMVEQFF	TGCGCCAGCAGCCCCGGGGAACTAATGGTAGAGCAGTTCTTC
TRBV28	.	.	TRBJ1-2	CATLAGGTYGYTF	TGTGCCACCCTAGCGGGGGGTACCTATGGCTACACCTTC
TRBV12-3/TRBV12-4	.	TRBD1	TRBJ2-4	CASRSGQGLAKNIQYF	TGTGCCAGCAGATCGGGACAGGGGCTAGCCAAAAACATTCAGTACTTC
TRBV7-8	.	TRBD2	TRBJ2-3	CASSPQRLAGTDTQYF	TGTGCCAGCAGCCCACAAAGACTAGCGGGGACAGATACGCAGTATTTT
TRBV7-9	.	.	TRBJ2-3	CATSTDTQYF	TGTGCCACCAGTACAGATACGCAGTATTTT
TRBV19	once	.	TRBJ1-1	CASRAPRMNTEAFF	TGTGCCAGCAGAGCTCCCCGCATGAACACTGAAGCTTTCTTT
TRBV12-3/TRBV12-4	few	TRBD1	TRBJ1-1	CASSPLGLQGGTEAFF	TGTGCCAGCAGTCCCTTGGGCCTACAGGGGGGGACTGAAGCTTTCTTT
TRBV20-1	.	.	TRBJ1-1	CSARDPTLNTEAFF	TGCAGTGCTAGAGATCCTACACTGAACACTGAAGCTTTCTTT
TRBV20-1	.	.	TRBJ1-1	CSAINRMNTEAFF	TGCAGTGCTATAAACAGGATGAACACTGAAGCTTTCTTT
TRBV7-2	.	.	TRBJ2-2	CASSVRSFGTGELFF	TGTGCCAGCAGCGTTCGGAGCTTCGGGACCGGGGAGCTGTTTTTT
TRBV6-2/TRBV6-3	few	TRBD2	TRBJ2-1	CASSWPPAGSFREQFF	TGTGCCAGCAGTTGGCCTCCAGCGGGATCATTTCGTGAGCAGTTCTTC
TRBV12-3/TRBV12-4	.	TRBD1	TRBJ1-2	CASKGQGAGYTF	TGTGCCAGCAAGGGACAGGGGGCTGGCTACACCTTC
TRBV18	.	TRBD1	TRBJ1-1	CASSPGGQGRTEAFF	TGTGCCAGCTCACCCGGAGGACAGGGTCGCACTGAAGCTTTCTTT
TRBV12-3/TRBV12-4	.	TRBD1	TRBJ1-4	CASSQHGTGRTNEKLFF	TGTGCCAGCAGTCAACACGGGACAGGGCGGACTAATGAAAAACTGTTTTTT
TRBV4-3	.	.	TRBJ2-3	CASSQRYRDTRPDTQYF	TGCGCCAGCAGCCAGAGGTATAGGGACACCCGCCCCGATACGCAGTATTTT
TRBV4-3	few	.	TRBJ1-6	CASSQEAGPRNSPLHF	TGCGCCAGCAGCCAAGAGGCTGGACCGCGAAATTCACCCCTCCACTTT
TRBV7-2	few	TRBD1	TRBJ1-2	CASSLRPGTTGSTYGYTF	TGTGCCAGCAGCTTACGTCCCGGTACGACAGGGTCAACCTATGGCTACACCTTC
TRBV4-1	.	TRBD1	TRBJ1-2	CASSQLYRGPWGYTF	TGCGCCAGCAGCCAACTATACAGGGGGCCCTGGGGCTACACCTTC